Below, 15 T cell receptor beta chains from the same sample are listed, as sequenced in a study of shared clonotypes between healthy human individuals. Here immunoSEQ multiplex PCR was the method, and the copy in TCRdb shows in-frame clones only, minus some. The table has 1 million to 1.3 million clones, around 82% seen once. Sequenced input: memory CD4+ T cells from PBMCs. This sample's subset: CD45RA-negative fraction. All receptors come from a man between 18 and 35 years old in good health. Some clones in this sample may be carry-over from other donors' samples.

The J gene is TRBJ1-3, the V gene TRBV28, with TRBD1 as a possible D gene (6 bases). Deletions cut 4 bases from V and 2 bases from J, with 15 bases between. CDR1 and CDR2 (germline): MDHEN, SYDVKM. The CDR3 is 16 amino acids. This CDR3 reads CASSSNPGVAGNTIYF. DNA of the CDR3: TGTGCCAGCAGTTCCAACCCAGGGGTAGCTGGAAACACCATATATTTT.

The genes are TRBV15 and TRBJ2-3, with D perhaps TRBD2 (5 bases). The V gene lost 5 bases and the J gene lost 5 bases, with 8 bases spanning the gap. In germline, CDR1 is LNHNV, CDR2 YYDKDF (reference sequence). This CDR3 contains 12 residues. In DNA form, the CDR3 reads TGTGCCACCAGCCTCGAGGGAGATACGCAGTATTTT. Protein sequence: CATSLEGDTQYF.

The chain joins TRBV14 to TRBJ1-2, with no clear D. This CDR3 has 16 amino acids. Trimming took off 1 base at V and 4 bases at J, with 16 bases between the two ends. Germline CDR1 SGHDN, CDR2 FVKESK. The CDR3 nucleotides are TGTGCCAGCAGCCAAGGGGTTGGGAACGCCGCCTATGGCTACACCTTC. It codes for CASSQGVGNAAYGYTF.

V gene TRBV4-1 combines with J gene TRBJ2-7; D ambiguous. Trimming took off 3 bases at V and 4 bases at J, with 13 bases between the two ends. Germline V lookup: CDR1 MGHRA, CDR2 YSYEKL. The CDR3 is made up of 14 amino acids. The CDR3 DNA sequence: TGCGCCAGCAGCCACGACTTTTTGGCTTACGAGCAGTACTTC. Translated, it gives CASSHDFLAYEQYF.

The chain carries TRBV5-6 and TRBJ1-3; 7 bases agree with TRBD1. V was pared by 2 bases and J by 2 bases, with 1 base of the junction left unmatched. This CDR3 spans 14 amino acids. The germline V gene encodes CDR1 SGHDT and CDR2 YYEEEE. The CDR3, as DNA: TGTGCCAGCAGCTTTGACAGGGCTGGAAACACCATATATTTT. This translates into CASSFDRAGNTIYF.

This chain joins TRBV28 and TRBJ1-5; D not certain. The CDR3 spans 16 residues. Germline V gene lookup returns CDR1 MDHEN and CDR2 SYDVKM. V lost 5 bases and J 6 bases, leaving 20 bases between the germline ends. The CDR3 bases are TGTGCCAGCAGTCCGCCCGCTGGGTCGGAAGGTCAGCCCCAGCATTTT. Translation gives CASSPPAGSEGQPQHF.

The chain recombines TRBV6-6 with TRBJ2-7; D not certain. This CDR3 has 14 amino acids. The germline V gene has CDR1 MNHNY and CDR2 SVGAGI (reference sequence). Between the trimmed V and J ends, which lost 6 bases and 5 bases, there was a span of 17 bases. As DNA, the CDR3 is TGTGCCAGCAGCTACCCCTCCCGTACCGACGAGCAGTACTTC. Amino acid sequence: CASSYPSRTDEQYF.

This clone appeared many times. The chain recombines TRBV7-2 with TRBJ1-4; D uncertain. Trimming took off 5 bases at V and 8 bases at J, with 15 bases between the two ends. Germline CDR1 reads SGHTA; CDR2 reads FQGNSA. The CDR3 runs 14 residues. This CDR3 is CASSPGGRWEKLFF. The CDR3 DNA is TGTGCCAGCAGCCCCGGCGGTCGGTGGGAAAAACTGTTTTTT.

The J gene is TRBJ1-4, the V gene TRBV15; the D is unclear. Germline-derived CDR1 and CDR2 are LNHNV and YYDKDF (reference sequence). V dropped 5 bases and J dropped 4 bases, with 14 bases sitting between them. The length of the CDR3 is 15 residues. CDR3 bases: TGTGCCACCAGCCTTCAAGTTGTCAGTAATGAAAAACTGTTTTTT. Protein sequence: CATSLQVVSNEKLFF. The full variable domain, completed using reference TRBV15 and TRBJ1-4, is DAMVIQNPRYQVTQFGKPVTLSCSQTLNHNVMYWYQQKSSQAPKLLFHYYDKDFNNEADTPDNFQSRRPNTSFCFLDIRSPGLGDTAMYLCATSLQVVSNEKLFFGSGTQLSVL.

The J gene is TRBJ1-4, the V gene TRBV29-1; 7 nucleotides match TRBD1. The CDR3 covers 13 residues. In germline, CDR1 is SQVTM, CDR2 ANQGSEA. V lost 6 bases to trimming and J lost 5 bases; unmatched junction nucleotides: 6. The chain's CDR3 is CSVSGTVNEKLFF. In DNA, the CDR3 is TGCAGCGTCAGTGGGACAGTGAATGAAAAACTGTTTTTT. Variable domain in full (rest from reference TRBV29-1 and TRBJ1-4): SAVISQKPSRDICQRGTSLTIQCQVDSQVTMMFWYRQQPGQSLTLIATANQGSEATYESGFVIDKFPISRPNLTFSTLTVSNMSPEDSSIYLCSVSGTVNEKLFFGSGTQLSVL.

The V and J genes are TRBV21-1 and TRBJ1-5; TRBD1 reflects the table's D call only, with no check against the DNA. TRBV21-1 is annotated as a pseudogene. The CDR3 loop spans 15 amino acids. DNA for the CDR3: TGTGCCAGCAGCCACCGGGGACAGGGGAATCAGCCCCAGCATTTT. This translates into CASSHRGQGNQPQHF.

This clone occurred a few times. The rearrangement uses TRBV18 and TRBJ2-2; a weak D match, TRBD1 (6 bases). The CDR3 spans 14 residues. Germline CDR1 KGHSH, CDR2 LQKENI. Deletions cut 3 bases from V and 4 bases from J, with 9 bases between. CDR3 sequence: CASSPQGTTGELFF. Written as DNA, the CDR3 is TGTGCCAGCTCACCCCAGGGGACCACCGGGGAGCTGTTTTTT.

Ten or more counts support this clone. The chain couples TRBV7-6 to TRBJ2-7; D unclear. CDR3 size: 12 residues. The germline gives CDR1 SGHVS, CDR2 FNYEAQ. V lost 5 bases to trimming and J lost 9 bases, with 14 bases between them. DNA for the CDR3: TGTGCCAGCAGCCCCTCGAAGCTAAGGCAGTACTTC. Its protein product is CASSPSKLRQYF.

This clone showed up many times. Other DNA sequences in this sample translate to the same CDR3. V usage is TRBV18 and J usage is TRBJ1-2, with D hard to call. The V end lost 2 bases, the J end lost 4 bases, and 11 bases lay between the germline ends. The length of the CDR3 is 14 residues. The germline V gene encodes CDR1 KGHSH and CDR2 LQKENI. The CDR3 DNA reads TGTGCCAGCTCACCATCAGTTGGCGGCTATGGCTACACCTTC. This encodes CASSPSVGGYGYTF. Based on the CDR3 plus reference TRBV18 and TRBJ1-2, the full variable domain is NAGVMQNPRHLVRRRGQEARLRCSPMKGHSHVYWYRQLPEEGLKFMVYLQKENIIDESGMPKERFSAEFPKEGPSILRIQQVVRGDSAAYFCASSPSVGGYGYTFGSGTRLTVV.

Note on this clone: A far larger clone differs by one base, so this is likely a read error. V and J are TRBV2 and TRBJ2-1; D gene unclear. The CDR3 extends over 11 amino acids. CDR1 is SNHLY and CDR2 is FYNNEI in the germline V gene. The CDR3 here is CAGSPSPKQFF. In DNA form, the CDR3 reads TGTGCCGGCAGTCCCTCCCCCAAGCAGTTCTTC.